Reported below is one TCR beta chain. Source study methods: From reference gene primer amplification, estimates of nucleated cell counts were derived. TCRdb keeps only in-frame clones here, not all; method: immunoSEQ multiplex PCR. That table gives V, J and clone size, and the DNA gave D and trimming. The sample has some 100,000 clones; about 92% are singletons. The record originates from a study of blood T cell repertoires in COVID-19. Study overall: The United States, Italy and Spain supplied acute and convalescent COVID-19 samples. PBMCs, B-cell-depleted T cells, or T cells were the source of the cDNA or gDNA that made up the material.

The CDR3 is 18 amino acids. The V gene's germline CDR1 is SGHAT and CDR2 FQNNGV. V trimming: 1 base; J trimming: 4 bases; junction bases outside the gene matches: 10. The V call is TRBV11-2, the J call TRBJ2-3; 11 bases agree with TRBD1. The sample taken for sequencing was peripheral blood. This receptor was taken from a woman aged 60-70 years with active COVID-19. The CDR3 spells CASSLGSGTGGSADTQYF. The DNA for the CDR3 is TGTGCCAGCAGCTTAGGTTCCGGGACAGGGGGATCCGCAGATACGCAGTATTTT.